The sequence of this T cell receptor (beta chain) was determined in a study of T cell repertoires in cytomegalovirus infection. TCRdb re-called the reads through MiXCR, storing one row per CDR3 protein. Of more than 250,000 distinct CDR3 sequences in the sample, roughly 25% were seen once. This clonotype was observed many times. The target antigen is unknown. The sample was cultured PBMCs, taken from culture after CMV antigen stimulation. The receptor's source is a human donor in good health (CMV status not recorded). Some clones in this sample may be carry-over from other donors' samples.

The CDR3 is CASSPGARGLYEQFF. The CDR3 coding sequence is TGTGCCAGCAGCCCCGGGGCCAGGGGGCTCTATGAGCAGTTCTTC. This chain links TRBV7-2 with TRBJ2-1; 8 bases are shared with TRBD1. The germline gives CDR1 SGHTA, CDR2 FQGNSA. CDR3 length: 15 amino acids. Trimming cost V 5 bases and J 8 bases; bases outside gene matches: 11. The complete variable domain, with remaining parts taken from reference TRBV7-2 and TRBJ2-1, reads GAGVSQSPSNKVTEKGKDVELRCDPISGHTALYWYRQSLGQGLEFLIYFQGNSAPDKSGLPSDRFSAERTGGSVSTLTIQRTQQEDSAVYLCASSPGARGLYEQFFGPGTRLTVL.